This T cell receptor (beta chain) was documented in a study of blood T cell repertoires in COVID-19. Whole-study context: Collection of acute and convalescent COVID-19 samples took place in the United States, Italy and Spain. Nucleic acid was either cDNA or gDNA, and it came from T cells, B-cell-depleted T cells, or PBMCs.

V shed 6 bases and J 7 bases; nucleotides not matched to a gene: 10. Germline V gene lookup returns CDR1 MNHEY and CDR2 SVGAGI. The CDR3 covers 15 residues. As handled by the study authors: Using reference gene primer amplification, nucleated cell counts were estimated. The protocol was immunoSEQ multiplex PCR, while the TCRdb copy is restricted to in-frame clones and leaves out a portion. V and J calls and clone size come straight from that table; D and trimming were deduced from the DNA. In the table there are about 77,000 clones, 76% of which are singletons. The V gene is TRBV6-5, the J gene TRBJ1-1; TRBD1 matches 11 bases. The specimen sequenced was peripheral blood. The origin of this receptor is a man in his sixties or seventies with active or convalescent COVID-19. CDR3 DNA: TGTGCCAGCAGAGACAGGACAGGGGGCCAGGATGAAGCTTTCTTT. It is translated as CASRDRTGGQDEAFF.